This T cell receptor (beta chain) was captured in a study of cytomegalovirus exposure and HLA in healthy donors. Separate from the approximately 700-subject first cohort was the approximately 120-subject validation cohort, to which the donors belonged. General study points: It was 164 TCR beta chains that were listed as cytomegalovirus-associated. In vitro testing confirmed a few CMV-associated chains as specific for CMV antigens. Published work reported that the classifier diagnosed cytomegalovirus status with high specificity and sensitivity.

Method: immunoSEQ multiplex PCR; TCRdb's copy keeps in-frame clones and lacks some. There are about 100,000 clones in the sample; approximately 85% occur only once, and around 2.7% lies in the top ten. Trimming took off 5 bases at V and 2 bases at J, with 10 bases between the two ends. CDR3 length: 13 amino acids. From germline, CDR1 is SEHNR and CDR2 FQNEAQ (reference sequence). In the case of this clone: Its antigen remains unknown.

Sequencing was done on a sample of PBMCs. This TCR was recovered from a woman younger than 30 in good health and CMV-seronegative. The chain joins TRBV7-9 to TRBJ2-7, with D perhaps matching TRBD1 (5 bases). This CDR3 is CASSPRRAYEQYF. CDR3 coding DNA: TGTGCCAGCAGCCCCCGCAGGGCCTACGAGCAGTACTTC.